In its sample, the clone carrying this T cell receptor (beta chain) was seen a few times. Antigen specificity is unknown. These data are taken from a study of CD8 T cells in ankylosing spondylitis. Study-wide findings and caveats: Several highly homologous variants formed a TCR beta motif that appeared characteristic of ankylosing spondylitis blood.

The V gene's germline CDR1 is DFQATT and CDR2 SNEGSKA (reference sequence). V was pared by 3 bases and J by 10 bases, with 21 bases between. This CDR3 comprises 14 residues. TCRdb itself ran the 5' RACE reads through MiXCR, one entry per CDR3 protein. The sample lists 450,000 or so distinct CDR3 sequences, 20% to 30% seen once, with roughly 1% in the top ten. Sequencing input: blood, either unsorted or a sorted T cell fraction (not recorded which). The V gene is TRBV20-1, the J gene TRBJ1-1, with D maybe TRBD1 (5 bases). This TCR derives from a male donor with ankylosing spondylitis. CDR3 nucleotide sequence: TGCAGTGCTAGCCTTCCGGGACTGCAGTATCTAGCTTTCTTT. It specifies CSASLPGLQYLAFF.